This is a list of T cell receptor beta chains from one sample in a study of early T cells in non-severe SARS-CoV-2 infection. TCRdb processed the 5' RACE reads anew with MiXCR; each CDR3 protein has one entry. The table records 55,000 to 70,000 distinct CDR3 sequences, roughly an eighth of them present only once. The sequenced sample was whole blood. Receptor source: an adult who was a healthcare worker with PCR-confirmed SARS-CoV-2 infection or an uninfected control (not recorded which). Each CDR3 is given with its conserved first and last residue. D genes are given only for firm matches. The size of a clone is reported for some rows only, either as once, few or many, or as a class for expanded clones.

D: TRBD1; size: few; V: TRBV28; length: 15; J: TRBJ2-1; DNA: TGTGCCAGCAGTTTAAGGGACAGGGTTAACAATGAGCAGTTCTTC; CDR3: CASSLRDRVNNEQFF
D: TRBD2; size: -; V: TRBV2; length: 15; J: TRBJ2-5; DNA: TGTGCCAGCAGGGGACTAGCGGGTTCTCAAGAGACCCAGTACTTC; CDR3: CASRGLAGSQETQYF
D: TRBD1; size: many; V: TRBV7-2; length: 14; J: TRBJ1-2; DNA: TGTGCCAGCAGTGACAGGGGGCGAAACTATGGCTACACCTTC; CDR3: CASSDRGRNYGYTF
D: TRBD1; size: -; V: TRBV7-2; length: 14; J: TRBJ2-1; DNA: TGTGCCAGCAGGGAAAAGACAGGGTTGAATGAGCAGTTCTTC; CDR3: CASREKTGLNEQFF
D: -; size: -; V: TRBV18; length: 14; J: TRBJ1-3; DNA: TGTGCCAGCTCACCACCGGGGAATGGAAACACCATATATTTT; CDR3: CASSPPGNGNTIYF
D: -; size: -; V: TRBV20-1; length: 14; J: TRBJ1-5; DNA: TGCAGTGCTAGTAGGGGTTATAGCAATCAGCCCCAGCATTTT; CDR3: CSASRGYSNQPQHF
D: TRBD1; size: -; V: TRBV18; length: 14; J: TRBJ1-2; DNA: TGTGCCAGCTCACCTCCGACAGGGGACTATGGCTACACCTTC; CDR3: CASSPPTGDYGYTF
D: -; size: many; V: TRBV7-2; length: 14; J: TRBJ1-2; DNA: TGTGCCAGCAGCTTAGTACCAGGAGTTGATGGCTACACCTTC; CDR3: CASSLVPGVDGYTF
D: -; size: few; V: TRBV29-1; length: 12; J: TRBJ2-7; DNA: TGCAGCGCCCGGGACAACTCCTACGAGCAGTACTTC; CDR3: CSARDNSYEQYF
D: TRBD1; size: many; V: TRBV7-9; length: 14; J: TRBJ1-6; DNA: TGTGCCAGCAGCAAGGGACAGTCAGTTTCACCCCTCCCCTTT; CDR3: CASSKGQSVSPLPF
D: -; size: few; V: TRBV28; length: 13; J: TRBJ1-2; DNA: TGTGCCAGCAGTTTATTGGACGGTTATGGCTACACCTTC; CDR3: CASSLLDGYGYTF
D: TRBD2; size: -; V: TRBV4-2; length: 16; J: TRBJ2-1; DNA: TGTGCCAGCAGCCAAGAAGGGGTAGCGGGAACCAATGAGCAGTTCTTC; CDR3: CASSQEGVAGTNEQFF
D: TRBD2; size: few; V: TRBV30; length: 15; J: TRBJ2-1; DNA: TGTGCCTGGAGTGCGGGACTAGCGGGAAGGGATGAGCAGTTCTTC; CDR3: CAWSAGLAGRDEQFF
D: -; size: few; V: TRBV10-1; length: 13; J: TRBJ1-1; DNA: TGCGCCAGCAGTGAAAGGGGGAACACTGAAGCTTTCTTT; CDR3: CASSERGNTEAFF
D: -; size: many; V: TRBV7-8; length: 13; J: TRBJ2-7; DNA: TGTGCCAGCAGCTTACCCAGTTCCTACGAGCAGTACTTC; CDR3: CASSLPSSYEQYF
D: -; size: many; V: TRBV29-1; length: 13; J: TRBJ1-1; DNA: TGCAGCGCTCGAACAGGGCTGAACACTGAAGCTTTCTTT; CDR3: CSARTGLNTEAFF
D: -; size: many; V: TRBV20-1; length: 14; J: TRBJ1-3; DNA: TGCAGTGCTAGACGCGGCGACTCTGGAAACACCATATATTTT; CDR3: CSARRGDSGNTIYF
D: TRBD2; size: many; V: TRBV6-2/TRBV6-3; length: 18; J: TRBJ2-2; DNA: TGTGCCAGCAGTTACGTGACTAGCGGGAGGAGTACCACCGGGGAGCTGTTTTTT; CDR3: CASSYVTSGRSTTGELFF
D: TRBD1; size: few; V: TRBV5-1; length: 15; J: TRBJ1-2; DNA: TGCGCCAGCAGCGTCGACAGGGGGAATTACTATGGCTACACCTTC; CDR3: CASSVDRGNYYGYTF
D: -; size: many; V: TRBV20-1; length: 15; J: TRBJ2-3; DNA: TGCAGTGCTGCGTACAGAGCGGTGTCCACAGATACGCAGTATTTT; CDR3: CSAAYRAVSTDTQYF
D: -; size: few; V: TRBV21-1; length: 19; J: TRBJ2-1; DNA: TGTGCCAGCAGCAAAGCGGGTTTTGGGGAGCGGGAAGCCTACAATGAGCAGTTCTTC; CDR3: CASSKAGFGEREAYNEQFF
D: TRBD2; size: many; V: TRBV30; length: 15; J: TRBJ2-1; DNA: TGTGCCTGGAGCCGGACTAGCGGATCATACAATGAGCAGTTCTTC; CDR3: CAWSRTSGSYNEQFF
D: TRBD1; size: few; V: TRBV27; length: 14; J: TRBJ1-4; DNA: TGTGCCAGCAGTTTGACAGGGTTTAATGAAAAACTGTTTTTT; CDR3: CASSLTGFNEKLFF
D: TRBD1; size: many; V: TRBV28; length: 17; J: TRBJ1-6; DNA: TGTGCCAGCAGTTCCCCTACTAGGACAGGGAACGGTTCACCCCTCCACTTT; CDR3: CASSSPTRTGNGSPLHF
D: TRBD2; size: -; V: TRBV7-9; length: 14; J: TRBJ2-1; DNA: TGTGCCAGCAGCTTGAGAGATAGCGGGGGGCCCGAGTACTTC; CDR3: CASSLRDSGGPEYF
D: -; size: few; V: TRBV4-3; length: 17; J: TRBJ2-1; DNA: TGCGCCAGCAGCCAAGAGACCCCGGCGGACACCTACAATGAGCAGTTCTTC; CDR3: CASSQETPADTYNEQFF